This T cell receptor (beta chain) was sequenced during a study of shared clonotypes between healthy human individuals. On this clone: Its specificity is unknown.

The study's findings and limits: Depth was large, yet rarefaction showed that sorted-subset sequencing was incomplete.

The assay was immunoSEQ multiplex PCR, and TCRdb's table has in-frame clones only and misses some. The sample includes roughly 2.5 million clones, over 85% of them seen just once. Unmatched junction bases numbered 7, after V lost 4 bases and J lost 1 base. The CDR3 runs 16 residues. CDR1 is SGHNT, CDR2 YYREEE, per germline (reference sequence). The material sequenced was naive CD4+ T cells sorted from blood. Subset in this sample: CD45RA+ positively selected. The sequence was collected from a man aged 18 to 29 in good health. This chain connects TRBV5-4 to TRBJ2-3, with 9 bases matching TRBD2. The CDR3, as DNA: TGTGCCAGCAGCAGAGGATCTAGCGGGGGCACAGATACGCAGTATTTT. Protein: CASSRGSSGGTDTQYF.